These T cell receptor beta chains were read from a single sample in a study of liver allograft versus peripheral blood T cells. TCRdb redid the calling of the reads with MiXCR, one entry per CDR3 protein. The sample yields under 15,000 distinct CDR3 sequences, about 20% seen once. These receptors originate from a human patient who had a liver transplant. Some T cells here may be from the graft donor. Each CDR3 is given with its conserved first and last residue. D genes are given only for firm matches. Not all rows give a size; the values are once, few, many and, for expanded clones, a class.

cdr3_aa cdr3_nt j_call v_call d_call clone_size
CASSIGRQKNTEAFF TGTGCCAGTAGTATTGGTAGACAGAAGAACACTGAAGCTTTCTTT TRBJ1-1 TRBV19 - many
CASSPTGGGFGYTF TGTGCCAGCAGCCCCACGGGGGGCGGATTTGGCTACACCTTC TRBJ1-2 TRBV7-9 - -
CASSSPSVRAYGYTF TGTGCCAGCAGCTCCCCTTCTGTTAGGGCCTATGGCTACACCTTC TRBJ1-2 TRBV7-9 - few
CASSLAAGGGETQYF TGTGCCAGCAGCTTAGCCGCAGGGGGGGGAGAGACCCAGTACTTC TRBJ2-5 TRBV7-2 - medium-sized
CASSFVSGRYNQPQHF TGTGCCAGCAGTTTTGTGTCGGGGCGGTATAATCAGCCCCAGCATTTT TRBJ1-5 TRBV28 - -
CASSSGGKYF TGTGCCAGCAGCTCAGGGGGCAAGTACTTC TRBJ2-7 TRBV28 TRBD1 -
CASSLRGLGGYTF TGTGCCAGCAGCTTACGGGGACTGGGTGGCTACACCTTC TRBJ1-2 TRBV11-1 - -
CATGLAGGSTDTQYF TGTGCCACGGGACTAGCGGGAGGAAGCACAGATACGCAGTATTTT TRBJ2-3 TRBV10-3 TRBD2 many
CASSYSGDQPQHF TGTGCCAGCAGTTACTCTGGGGATCAGCCCCAGCATTTT TRBJ1-5 TRBV6-5 - many
CASSLTQGNTEAFF TGTGCCAGCAGTTTAACACAGGGCAACACTGAAGCTTTCTTT TRBJ1-1 TRBV28 - -
CASSPDRGGEAQPQHF TGTGCCAGCTCACCGGACCGAGGCGGGGAGGCTCAGCCCCAGCATTTT TRBJ1-5 TRBV18 - few
CAISLAGVGDTQYF TGTGCCATAAGTTTAGCGGGAGTGGGTGATACGCAGTATTTT TRBJ2-3 TRBV11-2 TRBD2 -
CASSLGQETQYF TGTGCCAGCAGCTTAGGGCAAGAGACCCAGTACTTC TRBJ2-5 TRBV7-2 - medium-sized
CASSTQRSSYNEQFF TGTGCCAGTAGTACACAGCGGAGCTCCTACAATGAGCAGTTCTTC TRBJ2-1 TRBV19 - medium-sized
CASSLEGTGIYEQYF TGTGCCAGCAGCTTGGAGGGGACAGGCATCTACGAGCAGTACTTC TRBJ2-7 TRBV5-4 TRBD1 -
CASSPQVAEAFF TGTGCCAGCTCACCCCAGGTGGCTGAAGCTTTCTTT TRBJ1-1 TRBV18 - medium-sized
CSARDRGQQNTEAFF TGCAGTGCTAGAGATCGGGGACAGCAGAACACTGAAGCTTTCTTT TRBJ1-1 TRBV20-1 TRBD1 -
CASSIGLGYGYTF TGTGCCAGTAGTATAGGCTTGGGCTATGGCTACACCTTC TRBJ1-2 TRBV19 - many
CASSLRRDQETQYF TGTGCCAGCAGTTTGAGGCGGGACCAAGAGACCCAGTACTTC TRBJ2-5 TRBV12-3/TRBV12-4 - -
CATSGPPGTGAILSPLHF TGTGCCACCAGCGGTCCCCCCGGGACAGGGGCGATATTATCACCCCTCCACTTT TRBJ1-6 TRBV15 TRBD1 -
CASSGPGHRTDTQYF TGTGCCAGCAGTGGGCCGGGACACCGAACAGATACGCAGTATTTT TRBJ2-3 TRBV28 - -